This T cell receptor (beta chain) was found in a study of blood T cell repertoires in COVID-19. Under the authors' procedure: Reference gene primer amplification gave estimated nucleated cell counts. The table came from immunoSEQ multiplex PCR; TCRdb's copy has only in-frame clones and leaves some out. D and trimming come from the DNA, and the V and J calls and clone size come from that table. The sample lists 190,000 or so clones; 75% to 90% were seen once. Participant age was about 18 to 89 years, and participants resided in roughly 24 US areas. Sequenced: PBMCs or T cells enriched from blood (not recorded which). The source is a man in his forties who had recovered from COVID-19.

CDR3 in amino acids: CASSLKPGQQNTEAFF. The CDR3 DNA reads TGCGCCAGCAGTCTAAAACCGGGACAGCAGAACACTGAAGCTTTCTTT. The V call is TRBV4-1, the J call TRBJ1-1; 7 bases fit TRBD1. J gave up 1 base and V 6 bases, and 11 bases lay outside the gene matches. The CDR3 spans 16 residues. From germline, CDR1 is MGHRA and CDR2 YSYEKL.